This T cell receptor (beta chain) came from a study of type 1 regulatory T cells. Study context: An in vitro protocol generated T-allo10, a Tr1-enriched, alloantigen-specific CD4 T cell product.

Regarding this clonotype: The antigen is undetermined.

Germline V gene data show CDR1 as MNHNS and CDR2 as SASEGT. With 4 bases removed from V and 4 bases from J, the gap between germline ends came to 14 bases. The CDR3 sequence is 14 residues long. Each CDR3 protein is one row after TCRdb ran MiXCR on the reads. The sample has 13,000 to 15,000 distinct CDR3 sequences, about 13% seen once. The source material was cultured T cells, either the whole culture or a sorted T cell fraction (not recorded which). The chain recombines TRBV6-1 with TRBJ2-7; D remains unclear. The sequence came from a human donor in good health. The CDR3 loop reads CASSGAHRVYEQYF. The CDR3 nucleotides are TGTGCCAGCAGTGGAGCGCATAGGGTTTACGAGCAGTACTTC.